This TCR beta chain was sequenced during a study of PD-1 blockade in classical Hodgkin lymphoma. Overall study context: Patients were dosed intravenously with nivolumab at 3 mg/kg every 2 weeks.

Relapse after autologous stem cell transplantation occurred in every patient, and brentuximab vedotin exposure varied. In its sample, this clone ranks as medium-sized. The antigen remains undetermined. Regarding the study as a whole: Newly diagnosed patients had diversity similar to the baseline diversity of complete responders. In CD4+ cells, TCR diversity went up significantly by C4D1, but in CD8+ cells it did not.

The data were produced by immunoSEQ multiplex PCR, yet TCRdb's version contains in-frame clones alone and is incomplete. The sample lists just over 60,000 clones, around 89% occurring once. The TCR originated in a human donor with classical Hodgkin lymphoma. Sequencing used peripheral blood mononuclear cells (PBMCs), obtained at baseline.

The CDR3 spells CASSYDVQMNTEAFF. The DNA of the CDR3 is TGTGCCAGCAGTTACGACGTACAGATGAACACTGAAGCTTTCTTT. The chain has TRBV6-5 and TRBJ1-1, with D unresolved. The CDR3 has 15 residues. V was trimmed by 2 bases and J by 0 bases, leaving 10 bases between them. The germline V gene has CDR1 MNHEY and CDR2 SVGAGI.